This T cell receptor beta chain was found in a study of T-cell reconstitution after alpha-beta-depleted transplantation in children (dated by TCRdb to 2016 to 2017). Regarding the research as a whole: T-cell immune reconstitution after TCRalphabeta/CD19-depleted allogeneic hematopoietic cell transplantation in children was quantitatively tracked in the study by means of TCR repertoire profiling. What the study reported, not specific to this receptor: The frequencies of hyperexpanded clones fell over the following months, and after one year, T-cell counts and TCRbeta diversity were mostly attributed to newly produced T cells. In some patients, high TCRbeta diversity at day 60 was attributed to recipient T cells and intrathymic progenitors that had survived conditioning. About two months after transplant, the apparently early recovery of alphabetaT-cell counts reportedly depended on just several hundred clones that had expanded rapidly and came from non-depleted graft cells.

As to this clonotype: Its antigen remains undetermined. No qualities accompany the bases; no much larger clone lies one base away.

From the cysteine up to the phenylalanine, the CDR3 has a length of 14 residues. CDR3 DNA only is kept here, 42 bases in frame from base 1. Looking up the germline V gene yields CDR1 MNHEY and CDR2 SVGAGI. Relative to germline, V is 2 bases shorter and J is 4 bases shorter, with 11 bases between their ends. The sample's treatment or condition label is to be understood as: allogeneic hematopoietic cell transplantation with graft depleted of TCRalphabeta T cells and CD19 B cells. The children who served as transplant recipients had been given grafts of TCRalphabeta/CD19-depleted allogeneic hematopoietic cells. The library was obtained by PCR. The listed sequencing device is Illumina HiSeq 2500. To normalize quantification of the TCRbeta repertoire, the TCR libraries were built with molecular barcoding that relied on unique molecular identifiers. The raw public data were reprocessed by TCRdb itself: fastp quality trimming at Q25, MiXCR clonotype calling, in-frame beta chains only. Rows are combined by CDR3 protein, so each entry shows the most common genes and DNA. The sample has fewer than 750,000 distinct CDR3 sequences on record, 25% to 30% of them singletons. Approximately 33% of the sample is held by the ten biggest clonotypes.

Sequences were derived from PBMCs, sampled before TCRalphabeta/CD19-depleted stem cell transplant. The V and J genes are TRBV6-5 and TRBJ1-1; the D gene identity is not certain. The sequence was obtained from a boy in the first two years of life with Wiskott-Aldrich syndrome, due to receive a stem cell transplant. The CDR3 loop reads CASSYTLGSTEAFF. The nucleotides are TGTGCCAGCAGTTACACCTTGGGTTCCACTGAAGCTTTCTTT.